A single sample is the source of the 12 T cell receptor beta chains below, sequenced in a study of patients and donors after allogeneic stem cell transplantation (dated by TCRdb to 2018 to 2020). Library method: RT-PCR. Sequencing took place on a NextSeq 550. In TCRdb, the public reads were trimmed at Q25 with fastp and aligned with MiXCR, with productive beta chains retained. Each entry is one CDR3 protein sequence, shown with its most common DNA and genes. The sample profile shows hundreds of thousands of distinct CDR3 sequences; around 16% of them were found once. Of the sample, about 7% falls within the top ten clones. Sample: blood, either unsorted or a sorted T cell fraction (not recorded which). The receptors come from a human donor who was either an allogeneic HSCT recipient or a stem cell or donor lymphocyte infusion donor (not recorded which). It is not recorded whose cells these are; they may come from a transplant donor.

The chain has TRBV7-6 and TRBJ2-7; 9 nucleotides align to TRBD1. The germline gives CDR1 SGHVS, CDR2 FNYEAQ. The CDR3 consists of 16 residues. The V segment lost 5 bases and the J segment 2 bases; nucleotides outside the gene matches: 10. CDR3 nucleotides: TGTGCCAGCAGCCCCCACCGGGACAGGGCTACCTACGAGCAGTACTTC. It specifies CASSPHRDRATYEQYF.

The V call is TRBV5-1, the J call TRBJ1-1; D ambiguous. The V end was cut by 1 base, the J end by 1 base, with 5 bases between. Germline CDR1 SGHRS, CDR2 YFSETQ. This CDR3 spans 13 amino acids. The CDR3 nucleotides are TGCGCCAGCAGCTTGTTCACGAACACTGAAGCTTTCTTT. This gives the protein CASSLFTNTEAFF. The full variable domain, its missing parts supplied by reference TRBV5-1 and TRBJ1-1, is KAGVTQTPRYLIKTRGQQVTLSCSPISGHRSVSWYQQTPGQGLQFLFEYFSETQRNKGNFPGRFSGRQFSNSRSEMNVSTLELGDSALYLCASSLFTNTEAFFGQGTRLTVV.

This clonotype was detected only a few times. The chain carries TRBV15 and TRBJ2-5; the D is unclear. CDR3 length: 11 amino acids. V lost 4 bases to trimming and J lost 5 bases, with 5 bases between them. Germline lookup yields CDR1 LNHNV and CDR2 YYDKDF (reference sequence). CDR3 residues: CATSTAETQYF. The DNA of the CDR3 is TGTGCCACCAGCACGGCGGAGACCCAGTACTTC.

The chain joins TRBV6-1 to TRBJ2-7, with a possible D match to TRBD1 (6 bases). The CDR3 is 14 amino acids. CDR1 and CDR2 (germline): MNHNS, SASEGT. V was trimmed by 6 bases and J by 4 bases, leaving 16 bases between them. CDR3 amino acids: CASSPDRNYYEQYF. The CDR3 DNA is TGTGCCAGCAGCCCCGACAGGAACTATTACGAGCAGTACTTC.

A few counts support this clonotype. The chain has TRBV18 and TRBJ1-5; tentatively, D is TRBD1 (6 bases). The CDR3 loop spans 14 amino acids. The V and J ends lost 3 bases and 6 bases respectively, with 12 bases between them. Germline values: CDR1 KGHSH, CDR2 LQKENI. CDR3 in amino acids: CASSPLAGVQPQHF. In DNA, the CDR3 is TGTGCCAGCTCACCTTTGGCAGGGGTTCAGCCCCAGCATTTT.

A few counts support this clonotype. The chain joins TRBV6-5 to TRBJ2-5; D gene ambiguous. Trimming left V 5 bases short and J 8 bases short, with 9 bases between. This CDR3 has 11 amino acids. Germline V gene data show CDR1 as MNHEY and CDR2 as SVGAGI. CDR3 protein: CASSTPGTQYF. DNA of the CDR3: TGTGCCAGCAGTACTCCCGGTACCCAGTACTTC.

This clonotype was detected many times. This sequence joins TRBV12-3 or TRBV12-4 and TRBJ2-7, with no clear D. V was cut by 2 bases and J by 0 bases, with 14 bases left in between. The CDR3 has 16 amino acids. CDR3 amino acids: CASSLRAGRNSYEQYF. The CDR3 DNA sequence: TGTGCCAGCAGTTTAAGGGCAGGAAGGAACTCCTACGAGCAGTACTTC.

CDR3 amino acids: CASSLMPGTNTGELFF. The CDR3 DNA is TGTGCCAGCAGCTTAATGCCGGGAACGAACACCGGGGAGCTGTTTTTT. V and J are TRBV7-3 and TRBJ2-2, with TRBD2 as a possible D gene (5 bases). The CDR3 sequence is 16 residues long. The V gene's germline CDR1 is SGHTA and CDR2 FQGTGA. The V and J ends lost 1 base and 0 bases respectively, with 9 bases between them.

This clonotype appeared a few times. The chain carries TRBV6-1 and TRBJ1-3; TRBD1 might be the D (6 bases). Trimming took off 6 bases at V and 0 bases at J, with 12 bases between the two ends. CDR1 is MNHNS and CDR2 is SASEGT in the germline V gene. The CDR3 extends over 15 amino acids. CDR3 DNA: TGTGCCAGCAGAAGACAGGAAAGCTCTGGAAACACCATATATTTT. Translation: CASRRQESSGNTIYF.

This clonotype was detected only a few times. The rearrangement links TRBV7-9 to TRBJ2-2; no firm D call. CDR1 is SEHNR and CDR2 is FQNEAQ in the germline V gene (reference sequence). The CDR3 is made up of 15 amino acids. V dropped 11 bases and J dropped 2 bases, with 18 bases sitting between them. The CDR3 spells CACPPDAGNTGELFF. CDR3 in DNA: TGTGCCTGCCCACCTGACGCCGGCAACACCGGGGAGCTGTTTTTT. Full variable domain (remainder filled in from reference TRBV7-9 and TRBJ2-2): DTGVSQNPRHKITKRGQNVTFRCDPISEHNRLYWYRQTLGQGPEFLTYFQNEAQLEKSRLLSDRFSAERPKGSFSTLEIQRTEQGDSAMYLCACPPDAGNTGELFFGEGSRLTVL.

This rearrangement joins TRBV4-3 to TRBJ1-5; TRBD1 matches at 7 bases. Germline loops: CDR1 LGHNA, CDR2 YSLEER. There are 16 residues in the CDR3. Trimming cost V 1 base and J 7 bases; bases outside gene matches: 10. The CDR3 nucleotides are TGCGCCAGCAGCCAAGCGGCGACAGGGTATGGGCAGCCCCAGCATTTT. It translates to CASSQAATGYGQPQHF.

This chain connects TRBV19 to TRBJ2-6; D unclear. V was clipped by 3 bases and J by 0 bases, with 6 bases between them. The germline gives CDR1 LNHDA, CDR2 SQIVND (reference sequence). This CDR3 region has 15 residues. CDR3 sequence: CASSIGRSGANVLTF. CDR3 in DNA: TGTGCCAGTAGTATCGGGCGCTCTGGGGCCAACGTCCTGACTTTC. The entire variable domain, with the rest obtained from reference TRBV19 and TRBJ2-6, is as follows: DGGITQSPKYLFRKEGQNVTLSCEQNLNHDAMYWYRQDPGQGLRLIYYSQIVNDFQKGDIAEGYSVSREKKESFPLTVTSAQKNPTAFYLCASSIGRSGANVLTFGAGSRLTVL.